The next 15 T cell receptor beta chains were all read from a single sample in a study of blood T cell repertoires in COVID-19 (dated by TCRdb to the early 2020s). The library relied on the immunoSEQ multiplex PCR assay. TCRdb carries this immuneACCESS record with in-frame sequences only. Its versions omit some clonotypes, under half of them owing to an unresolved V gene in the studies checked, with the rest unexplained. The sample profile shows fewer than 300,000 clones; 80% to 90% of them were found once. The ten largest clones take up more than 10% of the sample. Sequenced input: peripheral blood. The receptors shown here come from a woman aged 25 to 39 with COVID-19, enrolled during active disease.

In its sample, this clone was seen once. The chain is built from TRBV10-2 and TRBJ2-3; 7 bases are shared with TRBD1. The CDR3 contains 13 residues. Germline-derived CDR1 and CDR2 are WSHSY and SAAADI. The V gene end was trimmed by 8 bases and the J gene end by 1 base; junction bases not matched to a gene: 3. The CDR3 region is CASRDSGTDTQYF. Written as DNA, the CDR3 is TGCGCCAGCCGGGACAGCGGCACAGATACGCAGTATTTT.

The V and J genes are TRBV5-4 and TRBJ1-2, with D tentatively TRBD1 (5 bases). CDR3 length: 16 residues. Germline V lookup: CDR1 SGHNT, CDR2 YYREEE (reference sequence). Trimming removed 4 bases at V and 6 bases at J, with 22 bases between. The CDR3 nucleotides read TGTGCCAGCAGCCCCAAGGGGCTTGAAGGGGCGGATGGCTACACCTTC. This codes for CASSPKGLEGADGYTF.

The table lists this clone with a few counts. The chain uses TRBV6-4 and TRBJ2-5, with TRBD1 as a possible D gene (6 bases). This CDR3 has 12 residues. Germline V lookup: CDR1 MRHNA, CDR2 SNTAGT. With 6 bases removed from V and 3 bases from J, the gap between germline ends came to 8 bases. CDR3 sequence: CASRYREETQYF. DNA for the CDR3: TGTGCCAGCAGATACAGGGAAGAGACCCAGTACTTC.

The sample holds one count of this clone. The CDR3 is CASSIVDSVSYGYTF. As DNA, the CDR3 is TGTGCCAGTAGTATAGTTGACAGTGTGAGCTATGGCTACACCTTC. The rearrangement uses TRBV19 and TRBJ1-2, with D tentatively TRBD1 (5 bases). V shed 1 base and J shed 4 bases, with 13 bases lying between them. CDR1 is LNHDA, CDR2 SQIVND, per germline (reference sequence). This CDR3 region has 15 residues.

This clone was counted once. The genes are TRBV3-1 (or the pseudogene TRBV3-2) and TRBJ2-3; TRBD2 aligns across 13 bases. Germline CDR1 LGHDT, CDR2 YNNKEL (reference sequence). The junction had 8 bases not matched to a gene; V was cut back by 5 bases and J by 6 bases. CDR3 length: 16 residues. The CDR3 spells CASSSILAGGDDTQYF. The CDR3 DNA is TGTGCCAGCAGCTCTATACTAGCGGGGGGGGATGATACGCAGTATTTT.

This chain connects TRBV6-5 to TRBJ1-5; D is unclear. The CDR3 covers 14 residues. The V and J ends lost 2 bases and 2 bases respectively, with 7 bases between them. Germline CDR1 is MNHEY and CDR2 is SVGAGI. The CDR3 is CASSYGNGNQPQHF. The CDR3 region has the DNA TGTGCCAGCAGTTACGGCAACGGCAATCAGCCCCAGCATTTT.

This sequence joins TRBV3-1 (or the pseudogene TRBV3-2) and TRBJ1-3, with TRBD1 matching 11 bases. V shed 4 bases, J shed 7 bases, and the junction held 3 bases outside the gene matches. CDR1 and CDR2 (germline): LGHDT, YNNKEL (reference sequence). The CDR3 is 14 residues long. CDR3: CASSLGTGGNTIYF. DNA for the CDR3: TGTGCCAGCAGCCTAGGGACAGGGGGGAACACCATATATTTT.

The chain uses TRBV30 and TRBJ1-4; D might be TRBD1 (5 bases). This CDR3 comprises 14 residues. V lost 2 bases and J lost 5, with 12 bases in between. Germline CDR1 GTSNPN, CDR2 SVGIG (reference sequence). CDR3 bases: TGTGCCTGGAGTAGGGCAGGGAAGAATGAAAAACTGTTTTTT. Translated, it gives CAWSRAGKNEKLFF.

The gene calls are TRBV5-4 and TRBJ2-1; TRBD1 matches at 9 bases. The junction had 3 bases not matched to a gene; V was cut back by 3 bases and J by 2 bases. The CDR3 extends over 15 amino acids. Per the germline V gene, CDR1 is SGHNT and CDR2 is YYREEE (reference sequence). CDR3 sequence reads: CASSWGQGPYNEQFF. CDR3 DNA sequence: TGTGCCAGCAGCTGGGGACAGGGCCCCTACAATGAGCAGTTCTTC.

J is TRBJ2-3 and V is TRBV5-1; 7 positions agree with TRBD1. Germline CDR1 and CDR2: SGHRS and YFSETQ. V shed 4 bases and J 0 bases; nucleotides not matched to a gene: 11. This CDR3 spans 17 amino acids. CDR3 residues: CASSPQFRDRSTDTQYF. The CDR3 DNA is TGCGCCAGCAGCCCACAGTTCCGGGACAGAAGCACAGATACGCAGTATTTT.

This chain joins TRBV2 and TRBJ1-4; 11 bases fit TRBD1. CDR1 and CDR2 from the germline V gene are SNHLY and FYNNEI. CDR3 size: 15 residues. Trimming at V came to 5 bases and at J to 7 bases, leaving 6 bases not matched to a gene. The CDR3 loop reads CASSTDRGQVEKLFF. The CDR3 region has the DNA TGTGCCAGCAGTACGGACAGGGGGCAAGTTGAAAAACTGTTTTTT. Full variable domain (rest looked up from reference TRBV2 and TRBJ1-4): EPEVTQTPSHQVTQMGQEVILRCVPISNHLYFYWYRQILGQKVEFLVSFYNNEISEKSEIFDDQFSVERPDGSNFTLKIRSTKLEDSAMYFCASSTDRGQVEKLFFGSGTQLSVL.

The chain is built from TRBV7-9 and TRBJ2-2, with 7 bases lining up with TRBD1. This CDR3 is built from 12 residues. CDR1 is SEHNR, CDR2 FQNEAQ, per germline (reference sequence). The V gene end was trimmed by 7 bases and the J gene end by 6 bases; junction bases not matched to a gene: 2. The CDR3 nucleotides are TGTGCCAGCACCGACAGGGCCGGGGAGCTGTTTTTT. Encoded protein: CASTDRAGELFF.

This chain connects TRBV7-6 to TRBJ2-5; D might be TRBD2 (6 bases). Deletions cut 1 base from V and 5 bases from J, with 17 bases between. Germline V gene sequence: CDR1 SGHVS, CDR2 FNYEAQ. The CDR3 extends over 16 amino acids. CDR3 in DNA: TGTGCCAGCAGCTTAGGAAGGACCGCGGGAATGGAGACCCAGTACTTC. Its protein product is CASSLGRTAGMETQYF.

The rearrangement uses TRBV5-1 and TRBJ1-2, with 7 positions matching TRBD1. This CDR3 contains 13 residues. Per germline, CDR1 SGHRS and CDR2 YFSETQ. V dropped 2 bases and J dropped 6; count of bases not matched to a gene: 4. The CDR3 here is CASSFTGADGYTF. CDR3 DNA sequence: TGCGCCAGCAGCTTCACAGGGGCAGATGGCTACACCTTC.

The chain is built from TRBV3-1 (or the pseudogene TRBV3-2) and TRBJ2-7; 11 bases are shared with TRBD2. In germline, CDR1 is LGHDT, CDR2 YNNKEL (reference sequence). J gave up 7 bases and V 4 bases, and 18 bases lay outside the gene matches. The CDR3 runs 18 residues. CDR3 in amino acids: CASSLPAQLAGGRWEQYF. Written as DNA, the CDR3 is TGTGCCAGCAGCCTACCTGCCCAATTAGCGGGGGGGCGTTGGGAGCAGTACTTC.